The 16 T cell receptor beta chains below all came from one sample that was sequenced in a study of metastatic and nonmetastatic thyroid tumors. Patients were all untreated before their thyroid surgery. TCRdb reprocessed the PCR reads using MiXCR. The sample gives about 41,000 clones, more than 20% of which show up once; 14% is in the top ten. Specimen: tumor tissue. The receptors shown here come from a female donor with papillary thyroid cancer or a benign thyroid nodule (not recorded which). Some clones in this sample may be carry-over from other donors' samples.

This clone was recorded at least ten times. The CDR3 reads CASSPRTSGRLFDEQFF. The DNA for the CDR3 is TGTGCCAGCAGTCCAAGGACTAGCGGGAGATTGTTCGATGAGCAGTTCTTC. The chain couples TRBV12-3 or TRBV12-4 to TRBJ2-1; 13 bases agree with TRBD2. After removal of 5 bases from V and 8 bases from J, the junction contained 12 bases not matched to a gene. The CDR3 totals 17 residues.

This chain links TRBV5-1 with TRBJ1-2, with a tentative D call TRBD1 (6 bases). Germline V gene sequence: CDR1 SGHRS, CDR2 YFSETQ. The CDR3 has 15 residues. V was shortened by 4 bases and J by 9 bases, with 22 bases between the two germline ends. The CDR3 bases are TGCGCCAGCAGCCCGGAGGGGGGTCGGGTGAAATGCTACACCTTC. Its translation: CASSPEGGRVKCYTF.

The chain carries TRBV12-3 or TRBV12-4 and TRBJ1-2, with a possible D match to TRBD1 (5 bases). Between the trimmed V and J ends, which lost 2 bases and 5 bases, there was a span of 9 bases. This CDR3 spans 13 amino acids. In nucleotides, the CDR3 is TGTGCCAGCAGTTTACTGGGGGGGTATGGCTACACCTTC. Translated: CASSLLGGYGYTF.

This clone was counted ten times or more. A much larger clonotype is one base distant, so this may be a read error. The J gene is TRBJ2-1, the V gene TRBV7-8; D gene unclear. Per germline, CDR1 SGHVS and CDR2 FQNEAQ. The CDR3 is 13 amino acids. Trimming took 7 bases from V and 12 from J, leaving 19 bases between them. The CDR3 coding sequence is TGTGCCAGCACCTCGGGTTTGGGGTATGGGCAGTTCTTC. It encodes CASTSGLGYGQFF.

On this clone itself: This clone may be a read error of a much larger clone one base away. The final CDR3 position lacks the conserved phenylalanine or tryptophan, pointing to a likely read error. The chain joins TRBV6-1 to TRBJ2-6, with a weak D call TRBD1 (6 bases). This CDR3 has 14 amino acids. Germline V CDR1 and CDR2: MNHNS, SASEGT. CDR3 residues: CASSSRSGANFLTS. The CDR3 DNA reads TGTGCCAGCAGTTCAAGGTCAGGGGCCAACTTCCTGACTTCC.

The chain carries TRBV5-1 and TRBJ2-1, with 11 nucleotides matching TRBD2. Germline V gene sequence: CDR1 SGHRS, CDR2 YFSETQ. Trimming removed 4 bases from V and 7 bases from J; junction bases left unmatched: 10. This CDR3 is built from 16 residues. The CDR3 coding sequence is TGCGCCAGCAGCCAAAAACTAGCGGGAGCCGTGAATGAGCAGTTCTTC. Translating it yields CASSQKLAGAVNEQFF.

The chain combines TRBV6-1 with TRBJ1-6, with 7 bases lining up with TRBD1. Germline CDR1 and CDR2: MNHNS and SASEGT. CDR3 length equals 14 residues. The trim removed 7 bases at V and 7 bases at J, leaving 7 bases unmatched. Written as DNA, the CDR3 is TGTGCCAGCATGGGGGGACAGCTCAATTCACCCCTCCACTTT. As protein: CASMGGQLNSPLHF.

This clone occurred a few times. V is TRBV18 and J is TRBJ2-2; the D is unclear. Trimming cost V 3 bases and J 7 bases, with 3 bases left between them. The CDR3 has 11 residues. Germline CDR1 and CDR2: KGHSH and LQKENI. The CDR3 here is CASSPDGELFF. Written as DNA, the CDR3 is TGTGCCAGCTCACCTGACGGGGAGCTGTTTTTT.

The chain links TRBV19 to TRBJ2-5, with D unresolved. CDR3 length: 14 residues. Trimming removed 6 bases at V and 2 bases at J, with 13 bases between. CDR1 and CDR2 (germline): LNHDA, SQIVND (reference sequence). The CDR3 reads CASSRARQQETQYF. In nucleotides, the CDR3 is TGTGCCAGTAGCCGCGCGAGGCAGCAAGAGACCCAGTACTTC.

V is TRBV3-1 and J is TRBJ1-2; D is perhaps TRBD1 (6 bases). Germline lookup yields CDR1 LGHDT and CDR2 YNNKEL (reference sequence). The CDR3 runs 15 residues. V dropped 4 bases and J dropped 3 bases, with 15 bases sitting between them. The CDR3 loop is CASSPRRTAHYGYTF. CDR3 sequence (DNA): TGTGCCAGCAGCCCCCGGAGGACAGCCCACTATGGCTACACCTTC.

This clone has only a few counts. One end of the junction fails to match germline, which may point to a read error. The V call is TRBV28, the J call TRBJ1-2; the match to TRBD1 covers 7 bases. This CDR3 region has 13 residues. Germline lookup yields CDR1 MDHEN and CDR2 SYDVKM. DNA for the CDR3: TGTGCCATCAGTATGATAGGGGGCGAGGGCTACACCTTC. Its translation: CAISMIGGEGYTF.

The chain combines TRBV20-1 with TRBJ2-1, with D possibly called TRBD1 or TRBD2 (5 bases each). V lost 6 bases to trimming and J lost 9 bases, with 24 bases between them. Germline lookup yields CDR1 DFQATT and CDR2 SNEGSKA (reference sequence). There are 15 residues in the CDR3. CDR3 residues: CSAPLDEDSRGEQFF. CDR3 nucleotide sequence: TGCAGTGCCCCTCTGGATGAGGACTCGAGGGGTGAGCAGTTCTTC.

The chain combines TRBV28 with TRBJ2-7, with TRBD1 identical over 10 bases. The J segment lost 3 bases and the V segment lost 5 bases, leaving 7 bases of the junction unmatched. CDR3 length equals 15 residues. Germline-derived CDR1 and CDR2 are MDHEN and SYDVKM. The CDR3 bases are TGTGCCAGCAGTGTCCTCGGACAGGGGGTCTACGAGCAGTACTTC. This gives the protein CASSVLGQGVYEQYF.

In this sample, this clone turned up many times. The sample carries other DNA sequences with the same CDR3. This chain connects TRBV2 to TRBJ1-2, with D uncertain. Deletions cut 8 bases from V and 2 bases from J, with 9 bases between. The CDR3 spans 12 residues. From germline, CDR1 is SNHLY and CDR2 FYNNEI. This CDR3 is CASARQNYGYTF. CDR3 coding DNA: TGTGCCAGCGCTCGGCAGAACTATGGCTACACCTTC.

The V and J genes are TRBV6-1 and TRBJ2-2; a weak D match, TRBD2 (5 bases). Germline V CDR1 and CDR2: MNHNS, SASEGT. The CDR3 is 13 amino acids. Between the trimmed V and J ends, which lost 9 bases and 4 bases, there was a span of 12 bases. For the CDR3, the DNA is TGTGCCAGGCCAGGCGGGTGCACCGGGGAGCTGTTTTTT. This codes for CARPGGCTGELFF.

The table lists this clone with a few counts. CDR3 sequence: CASSLTGPTWVAFF. Written as DNA, the CDR3 is TGTGCCAGCAGTTTGACCGGGCCAACCTGGGTAGCTTTCTTT. The V and J genes are TRBV12-3 or TRBV12-4 and TRBJ1-1; no firm D call. Trimming left V 3 bases short and J 10 bases short, with 18 bases between. The length of the CDR3 is 14 residues.